A single sample gave rise to the 15 T cell receptor beta chains below, sequenced in a study of CD8+CD57+ T cells in acquired aplastic anemia. The patients chosen for sequencing had shown expansion of CD8+CD57+ cells (detected by flow cytometry). Profiles of TCR beta VDJ and CDR3 were generated from a genomic DNA template. TCRdb re-analysed the reads in MiXCR, keeping a single row per CDR3 protein. The data show about half a million distinct CDR3 sequences, around 30% seen once. Sequencing input: sorted CD4+, CD8+, or CD8+CD57+ T cells (not recorded which) from PBMCs. The receptors originated from a human donor with aplastic anemia.

Ten or more counts support this clonotype. This chain joins TRBV12-3 or TRBV12-4 and TRBJ1-5, with unresolved D. Trimming removed 0 bases from V and 12 bases from J, with 15 bases in between. The CDR3 has 14 amino acids. The CDR3, as DNA: TGTGCCAGCAGTTTAGCGACGGAGAGCATGGGCCAGCATTTT. Its protein product is CASSLATESMGQHF.

This clonotype was detected only a few times. This rearrangement joins TRBV4-2 to TRBJ1-1, with 8 nucleotides matching TRBD1. Trimming took 4 bases from V and 1 from J; bases not matched to a gene: 5. This CDR3 has 15 amino acids. Germline CDR1 is LGHNA and CDR2 is YNFKEQ. CDR3 coding DNA: TGTGCCAGCAGCCGTTCCGGGACAGGGAACACTGAAGCTTTCTTT. Its translation is CASSRSGTGNTEAFF.

This clonotype was seen more than once but under ten times. The chain is built from TRBV11-1 and TRBJ2-4; maybe TRBD1 (5 bases). The germline gives CDR1 SGHAT, CDR2 FQDESV (reference sequence). The CDR3 contains 15 residues. Trimming took off 3 bases at V and 3 bases at J, with 12 bases between the two ends. The DNA for the CDR3 is TGTGCCAGCAGCTTGGTCGGGCAGGGCAAAAACATTCAGTACTTC. It encodes CASSLVGQGKNIQYF. Looking up the rest from reference TRBV11-1 and TRBJ2-4 gives the full variable domain: EAEVAQSPRYKITEKSQAVAFWCDPISGHATLYWYRQILGQGPELLVQFQDESVVDDSQLPKDRFSAERLKGVDSTLKIQPAELGDSAMYLCASSLVGQGKNIQYFGAGTRLSVL.

CDR3 loop: CASSSGLDEQYF. The CDR3 DNA sequence: TGCGCCAGCAGCTCCGGATTAGACGAGCAGTACTTC. This chain connects TRBV5-1 to TRBJ2-7; D is ambiguous. V was shortened by 3 bases and J by 5 bases, with 9 bases between the two germline ends. Per the germline V gene, CDR1 is SGHRS and CDR2 is YFSETQ. The CDR3 loop spans 12 amino acids.

The chain employs TRBV4-2 and TRBJ2-1; no firm D call. CDR1 LGHNA and CDR2 YNFKEQ come from the germline V gene. The V end lost 0 bases, the J end lost 6 bases, and 6 bases lay between the germline ends. CDR3 length: 13 residues. CDR3 sequence: CASSQDPVNEQFF. The CDR3 DNA reads TGTGCCAGCAGCCAAGATCCTGTCAATGAGCAGTTCTTC.

In its sample, this clonotype was seen a few times. The V call is TRBV11-1, the J call TRBJ2-3, with 13 bases matching TRBD2. V lost 1 base, J lost 6 bases, and 13 bases stayed unmatched. The germline V gene encodes CDR1 SGHAT and CDR2 FQDESV (reference sequence). The CDR3 runs to 19 residues. CDR3 sequence: CASSLVRGTSGIPADTQYF. The CDR3 DNA sequence: TGTGCCAGCAGCTTAGTAAGGGGGACTAGCGGGATTCCGGCTGATACGCAGTATTTT.

This clonotype was detected a few times. V gene TRBV5-5 combines with J gene TRBJ2-3; D is unresolved. The CDR3 consists of 13 residues. CDR1 and CDR2 from the germline V gene are SGHKS and YYEKEE (reference sequence). With 2 bases removed from V and 5 bases from J, the gap between germline ends came to 9 bases. In DNA form, the CDR3 reads TGTGCCAGCAGCTTTAACAGTAGAGATACGCAGTATTTT. This gives the protein CASSFNSRDTQYF.

V and J are TRBV2 and TRBJ1-4; 7 bases agree with TRBD1. The germline V gene encodes CDR1 SNHLY and CDR2 FYNNEI. The trim removed 6 bases at V and 0 bases at J, leaving 4 bases unmatched. The CDR3 is made up of 15 amino acids. The CDR3 nucleotides read TGTGCCAGCAGCTTTGACAGGGCAACTAATGAAAAACTGTTTTTT. Translating gives CASSFDRATNEKLFF.

This chain joins TRBV2 and TRBJ2-7, with D tentatively TRBD2 (5 bases). This CDR3 contains 15 residues. V gave up 8 bases and J gave up 4 bases, with 21 bases separating them. The germline CDR1 and CDR2 sequences are SNHLY and FYNNEI. CDR3 nucleotides: TGTGCCAGCCGCGGACGACGGGGAACGGTGTACGAGCAGTACTTC. Its protein is CASRGRRGTVYEQYF.

This clonotype was found many times. The chain links TRBV9 to TRBJ2-3, with unresolved D. Germline CDR1 is SGDLS and CDR2 is YYNGEE. V lost 0 bases, J lost 2 bases, and 10 bases lay in between. CDR3 length: 15 residues. CDR3 in DNA: TGTGCCAGCAGCGTAGCGTCAGCACCCACAGATACGCAGTATTTT. It is translated as CASSVASAPTDTQYF.

This clonotype was detected ten times or more. The V call is TRBV10-2, the J call TRBJ1-6; possible D gene TRBD1, 6 bases. The CDR3 covers 15 residues. Per germline, CDR1 WSHSY and CDR2 SAAADI. V lost 4 bases and J lost 7, with 14 bases in between. CDR3 sequence (DNA): TGCGCCAGCAGTGCCAGGTGGGGGACAAATTCACCCCTCCACTTT. Its protein is CASSARWGTNSPLHF.

This clonotype was counted a few times. Relative to the germline gene, one junction end is altered; a read error may explain this. This chain links TRBV12-3 or TRBV12-4 with TRBJ1-2, with D perhaps matching TRBD1 (6 bases). This CDR3 is 13 amino acids long. The CDR3 loop is CASTHSQGRDSAF. CDR3 DNA: TGTGCCAGCACTCACTCACAGGGTAGGGATAGCGCCTTC.

This clonotype was seen more than once but under ten times. The chain employs TRBV7-2 and TRBJ1-3; no clear D. Between the trimmed V and J ends, which lost 6 bases and 0 bases, there was a span of 12 bases. CDR3 length: 15 residues. The germline V gene has CDR1 SGHTA and CDR2 FQGNSA. The CDR3 DNA sequence: TGTGCCAGCAGGCGCCCCGGGAGCTCTGGAAACACCATATATTTT. It yields the protein CASRRPGSSGNTIYF.

This clonotype was observed a few times. The CDR3 nucleotides read TGTGCCAGCGGCCTCGTGACAGGGGGTGACTCACCCCTCCACTTT. This translates into CASGLVTGGDSPLHF. V usage is TRBV27 and J usage is TRBJ1-6; TRBD1 matches at 9 bases. V gave up 8 bases and J gave up 10 bases; unmatched junction bases: 12. The CDR3 is 15 amino acids. Germline V lookup: CDR1 MNHEY, CDR2 SMNVEV (reference sequence).

This clonotype was counted ten times or more. The rearrangement links TRBV29-1 to TRBJ2-7, with TRBD1 matching 8 bases. After removal of 6 bases from V and 5 bases from J, the junction contained 12 bases not matched to a gene. The CDR3 extends over 14 amino acids. Germline CDR1 SQVTM, CDR2 ANQGSEA. CDR3 sequence: CSVARQGTRDEQYF. Here the CDR3 DNA reads TGCAGCGTCGCCCGACAGGGGACCAGGGACGAGCAGTACTTC.